One sample yielded the 32 T cell receptor beta chains listed below, sequenced in a study of T-cell reconstitution after alpha-beta-depleted transplantation in children. Unique molecular identifiers tagged the TCRbeta library. One entry per CDR3 protein results from TCRdb running MiXCR on the PCR reads. The sample yields about 600,000 distinct CDR3 sequences, 10% to 15% seen once. Sequences were derived from PBMCs, mostly from graft donor cells, sampled 360 days after TCRalphabeta/CD19-depleted stem cell transplant. These receptor sequences come from a male patient between 10 and 17 years old who had a stem cell transplant for acute myeloid leukemia, so the T cells may come from the graft donor.

This clonotype appeared a few times. CDR3 region: CASSYVQFMRETQYF. In DNA form, the CDR3 reads TGTGCCAGCAGTTACGTCCAGTTTATGCGTGAGACCCAGTACTTC. V and J are TRBV6-5 and TRBJ2-5, with D uncertain. The CDR3 runs 15 residues. V gave up 2 bases and J gave up 5 bases, with 15 bases separating them. Germline CDR1 MNHEY, CDR2 SVGAGI.

This sequence joins TRBV5-6 and TRBJ2-7; D not resolved. Trimming took off 4 bases at V and 3 bases at J, with 17 bases between the two ends. The CDR3 contains 15 residues. Per the germline V gene, CDR1 is SGHDT and CDR2 is YYEEEE. CDR3 coding DNA: TGTGCCAGCAGCCCAGGTGGGGTCCCAGACTACGAGCAGTACTTC. This gives the protein CASSPGGVPDYEQYF.

The table lists this clonotype with many counts. The rearrangement joins TRBV20-1 to TRBJ2-3, with 7 bases matching TRBD2. Trimming removed 1 base from V and 4 bases from J; junction bases left unmatched: 8. Per germline, CDR1 DFQATT and CDR2 SNEGSKA (reference sequence). The CDR3 has 15 amino acids. The chain's CDR3 is CSARGAAGASDTQYF. Here the CDR3 DNA reads TGCAGTGCTAGAGGAGCGGCGGGAGCCTCAGATACGCAGTATTTT.

The genes are TRBV18 and TRBJ2-7; tentatively, D is TRBD2 (5 bases). Germline loops: CDR1 KGHSH, CDR2 LQKENI. Trimming shortened V by 3 bases and J by 9 bases, and 12 bases separated the two germline ends. CDR3 size: 12 residues. In DNA, the CDR3 is TGTGCCAGCTCACCGTCGCCACGGGGGCAGTACTTC. Translating gives CASSPSPRGQYF.

This clonotype was picked up many times. The chain links TRBV20-1 to TRBJ2-3; tentatively, D is TRBD2 (5 bases). This CDR3 has 12 amino acids. Germline lookup yields CDR1 DFQATT and CDR2 SNEGSKA (reference sequence). V lost 6 bases and J lost 4, with 11 bases in between. The CDR3 spells CSAVPRADTQYF. CDR3 DNA sequence: TGCAGTGCCGTCCCGCGGGCAGATACGCAGTATTTT.

This clonotype was seen ten or more times. The chain has TRBV18 and TRBJ2-3; the match to TRBD2 covers 11 bases. The CDR3 sequence is 14 residues long. Germline V gene lookup returns CDR1 KGHSH and CDR2 LQKENI. The junction had 6 bases not matched to a gene; V was cut back by 8 bases and J by 5 bases. The CDR3 nucleotides read TGTGCCAGCAGTCCGCTAGCGGGAGGAGATACGCAGTATTTT. It encodes CASSPLAGGDTQYF.

J is TRBJ2-5 and V is TRBV18, with a possible D match to TRBD1 (5 bases). Germline V CDR1 and CDR2: KGHSH, LQKENI. The CDR3 sequence is 18 residues long. V lost 0 bases, J lost 1 base, and 18 bases lay in between. The CDR3 nucleotides are TGTGCCAGCTCACCACCGCCTGGGGCGTGGGTCGGCCAAGAGACCCAGTACTTC. Its protein product is CASSPPPGAWVGQETQYF.

There are a few counts of this clonotype. The V and J genes are TRBV20-1 and TRBJ2-3; D might be TRBD2 (6 bases). Germline V lookup: CDR1 DFQATT, CDR2 SNEGSKA (reference sequence). The CDR3 covers 17 residues. The V end was cut by 1 base, the J end by 7 bases, with 24 bases between. The CDR3 DNA reads TGCAGTGCTAGAGTTACGGTTCGGGAGAGATGGCCTTATACGCAGTATTTT. Translation gives CSARVTVRERWPYTQYF.

This clonotype was recorded many times. The V and J genes are TRBV29-1 and TRBJ2-1; D gene uncertain. The germline V gene encodes CDR1 SQVTM and CDR2 ANQGSEA. V dropped 7 bases and J dropped 4 bases, with 8 bases sitting between them. The CDR3 sequence is 11 residues long. The CDR3 spells CSAILYNEQFF. The DNA for the CDR3 is TGCAGCGCTATCTTGTACAATGAGCAGTTCTTC.

The chain links TRBV4-1 to TRBJ2-3; D is perhaps TRBD2 (6 bases). This CDR3 contains 14 residues. CDR1 is MGHRA and CDR2 is YSYEKL in the germline V gene. V lost 5 bases to trimming and J lost 5 bases, with 14 bases between them. The chain's CDR3 is CASSGLLPGDTQYF. The CDR3 DNA reads TGCGCCAGCAGCGGACTATTACCGGGAGATACGCAGTATTTT.

The genes are TRBV28 and TRBJ1-5; D unresolved. Trimming shortened V by 6 bases and J by 5 bases, and 14 bases separated the two germline ends. This CDR3 has 14 amino acids. Per germline, CDR1 MDHEN and CDR2 SYDVKM. The CDR3 here is CASSVREIYQPQHF. The CDR3 DNA reads TGTGCCAGCAGCGTCCGGGAGATCTATCAGCCCCAGCATTTT.

This clonotype was seen only a few times. The V gene is TRBV7-2, the J gene TRBJ2-2; the D is unclear. The CDR3 covers 13 residues. V was cut by 3 bases and J by 8 bases, with 10 bases left in between. Germline CDR1 reads SGHTA; CDR2 reads FQGNSA. CDR3: CASSFSISGELFF. The CDR3, as DNA: TGTGCCAGCAGCTTTTCGATATCTGGGGAGCTGTTTTTT.

This sequence joins TRBV12-3 or TRBV12-4 and TRBJ1-1; D perhaps matches TRBD1 (6 bases). The CDR3 loop spans 13 amino acids. V was trimmed by 3 bases and J by 11 bases, leaving 16 bases between them. This CDR3 is CASSLEAAGDAFF. Written as DNA, the CDR3 is TGTGCCAGCAGTTTGGAGGCGGCAGGGGATGCTTTCTTT.

The rearrangement joins TRBV21-1 to TRBJ2-1; TRBD2, as called in the table, went unchecked against the DNA. TRBV21-1 is tagged as a pseudogene. The CDR3 has 15 residues. The CDR3 loop reads CASSKGLAVYNEQFF. The CDR3 coding sequence is TGTGCCAGCAGCAAAGGACTAGCGGTTTACAATGAGCAGTTCTTC.

The V and J genes are TRBV3-1 and TRBJ2-1; D unclear. Per germline, CDR1 LGHDT and CDR2 YNNKEL (reference sequence). There are 15 residues in the CDR3. The ends were cut back, 0 bases at V and 0 bases at J, with 6 bases in the middle. CDR3 bases: TGTGCCAGCAGCCAAGACCCAAGCTCCTACAATGAGCAGTTCTTC. Its translation: CASSQDPSSYNEQFF.

The chain joins TRBV7-9 to TRBJ2-7; tentatively, D is TRBD1 or TRBD2 (5 bases each). Per germline, CDR1 SEHNR and CDR2 FQNEAQ (reference sequence). This CDR3 has 16 amino acids. Trimming cost V 0 bases and J 6 bases, with 18 bases left between them. CDR3 in amino acids: CASSLAAGTHPGEQYF. The CDR3 nucleotides read TGTGCCAGCAGCTTAGCGGCCGGGACGCACCCCGGCGAGCAGTACTTC.

In its sample, this clonotype was seen a few times. The J gene is TRBJ2-1, the V gene TRBV7-2; D remains ambiguous. The ends were cut back, 1 base at V and 5 bases at J, with 12 bases in the middle. The CDR3 covers 15 residues. Germline CDR1 and CDR2: SGHTA and FQGNSA. DNA for the CDR3: TGTGCCAGCAGCTTAGGTGGTAGCAGCAACAATGAGCAGTTCTTC. Encoded protein: CASSLGGSSNNEQFF.

The rearrangement uses TRBV7-8 and TRBJ2-1; TRBD2 aligns across 10 bases. Germline V gives CDR1 SGHVS, CDR2 FQNEAQ. V shed 5 bases and J 6 bases; nucleotides not matched to a gene: 7. CDR3 size: 15 residues. As DNA, the CDR3 is TGTGCCAGCAGCCCAGAACGACTAGCGGGCAATGAGCAGTTCTTC. Amino acid sequence: CASSPERLAGNEQFF.

This clonotype was recorded a few times. The V gene is TRBV12-5, the J gene TRBJ1-1; D unresolved. CDR3 length: 12 residues. Trimming pared 2 bases from V and 4 bases from J, leaving 5 bases between. Germline CDR1 and CDR2: LGHNT and FRNRAP. This chain's CDR3 is CASGLSLTEAFF. The CDR3 nucleotides read TGTGCTAGTGGTTTGAGTCTCACTGAAGCTTTCTTT.

The J gene is TRBJ2-5, the V gene TRBV5-5; tentatively, D is TRBD2 (6 bases). The germline gives CDR1 SGHKS, CDR2 YYEKEE (reference sequence). Trimming stripped 3 bases from V and 4 bases from J, with 7 bases between. The CDR3 is 12 residues long. CDR3 DNA: TGTGCCAGCAGCTGGGGGGTAGAGACCCAGTACTTC. It codes for CASSWGVETQYF.

The chain employs TRBV7-8 and TRBJ2-7; D might be TRBD1 (6 bases). Trimming removed 6 bases at V and 2 bases at J, with 14 bases between. The CDR3 consists of 14 residues. Germline V gene lookup returns CDR1 SGHVS and CDR2 FQNEAQ. The CDR3 coding sequence is TGTGCCAGCAGGAGTTCGACAGGTACCTACGAGCAGTACTTC. The encoded protein is CASRSSTGTYEQYF.

The J gene is TRBJ2-7, the V gene TRBV20-1; 7 bases agree with TRBD2. The CDR3 length is 14 residues. Trimming cost V 3 bases and J 3 bases; bases outside gene matches: 8. Germline values: CDR1 DFQATT, CDR2 SNEGSKA (reference sequence). The CDR3 region is CSASLVAGLYEQYF. The CDR3 DNA reads TGCAGTGCTAGTCTGGTAGCGGGCCTCTACGAGCAGTACTTC.

The sample holds many counts of this clonotype. This chain uses TRBV25-1 with TRBJ2-3; no clear D. In germline, CDR1 is MGHDK, CDR2 SYGVNS. The ends were cut back, 3 bases at V and 4 bases at J, with 11 bases in the middle. This CDR3 is built from 14 residues. CDR3 sequence: CASSDGRPPDTQYF. DNA of the CDR3: TGTGCCAGCAGTGATGGCCGGCCCCCAGATACGCAGTATTTT.

V gene TRBV25-1 combines with J gene TRBJ2-3; 7 bases map to TRBD2. Germline V gene sequence: CDR1 MGHDK, CDR2 SYGVNS. This CDR3 spans 16 amino acids. After removal of 2 bases from V and 1 base from J, the junction contained 6 bases not matched to a gene. CDR3 residues: CASSESGAGRTDTQYF. In nucleotides, the CDR3 is TGTGCCAGCAGTGAAAGCGGAGCGGGACGCACAGATACGCAGTATTTT.

This clonotype was seen many times. The chain is built from TRBV9 and TRBJ2-1; a possible D gene is TRBD1 (6 bases). CDR1 is SGDLS, CDR2 YYNGEE, per germline. This CDR3 region has 14 residues. Trimming left V 3 bases short and J 13 bases short, with 20 bases between. CDR3 bases: TGTGCCAGCAGCGGGACAATTACAGGGTATCTCCAGTTCTTC. It yields the protein CASSGTITGYLQFF.

This clonotype was counted ten times or more. In nucleotides, the CDR3 is TGCAGCGTTGACCTGGGAAGGGGGAACACCATATATTTT. Translated, it gives CSVDLGRGNTIYF. This chain joins TRBV29-1 and TRBJ1-3; D perhaps matches TRBD1 (6 bases). Per germline, CDR1 SQVTM and CDR2 ANQGSEA. The CDR3 loop spans 13 amino acids. V was shortened by 3 bases and J by 7 bases, with 13 bases between the two germline ends.

This clonotype was observed many times. The chain employs TRBV12-3 or TRBV12-4 and TRBJ2-3; D is uncertain. The CDR3 is 15 amino acids. V was cut by 2 bases and J by 0 bases, with 9 bases left in between. CDR3 amino acids: CASSLPDQSTDTQYF. The CDR3 nucleotides are TGTGCCAGCAGTTTACCCGACCAAAGCACAGATACGCAGTATTTT.

This clonotype was found a few times. The V gene is TRBV20-1, the J gene TRBJ2-7, with 7 nucleotides matching TRBD1. Trimming took 1 base from V and 2 from J; bases not matched to a gene: 11. Looked up from germline, CDR1 is DFQATT and CDR2 is SNEGSKA (reference sequence). CDR3 length: 16 amino acids. The CDR3 loop is CSARGGQLGPTYEQYF. The CDR3 nucleotides read TGCAGTGCTAGAGGGGGACAGCTGGGACCTACCTACGAGCAGTACTTC.

In this sample, this clonotype turned up a few times. CDR3 protein: CASSRTGWSSYEQYF. The CDR3 coding sequence is TGTGCCAGTAGTAGGACGGGCTGGTCCTCCTACGAGCAGTACTTC. V and J are TRBV19 and TRBJ2-7; no reliable D call. V was shortened by 4 bases and J by 0 bases, with 13 bases between the two germline ends. The CDR3 runs 15 residues. From germline, CDR1 is LNHDA and CDR2 SQIVND (reference sequence).

The rearrangement links TRBV18 to TRBJ2-2; TRBD2 matches 7 bases. Germline CDR1 KGHSH, CDR2 LQKENI. The CDR3 contains 16 residues. The trim removed 2 bases at V and 9 bases at J, leaving 12 bases unmatched. The DNA of the CDR3 is TGTGCCAGCTCACCAACGGGCGCGGGAGTATCCCGGGAGCTGTTTTTT. Protein product: CASSPTGAGVSRELFF. The full variable domain, with the rest looked up from reference TRBV18 and TRBJ2-2, is NAGVMQNPRHLVRRRGQEARLRCSPMKGHSHVYWYRQLPEEGLKFMVYLQKENIIDESGMPKERFSAEFPKEGPSILRIQQVVRGDSAAYFCASSPTGAGVSRELFFGEGSRLTVL.

This clonotype was seen a handful of times. As DNA, the CDR3 is TGTGCCAGCTCACTCCGGGACAGGCTTCCTAGCACAGATACGCAGTATTTT. Translating it yields CASSLRDRLPSTDTQYF. This chain links TRBV18 with TRBJ2-3, with TRBD1 matching 8 bases. This CDR3 is 17 amino acids long. The junction had 9 bases not matched to a gene; V was cut back by 4 bases and J by 0 bases. Germline CDR1 and CDR2: KGHSH and LQKENI.

The chain joins TRBV6-5 to TRBJ2-7; 7 bases are a match to TRBD2. Germline-derived CDR1 and CDR2 are MNHEY and SVGAGI. The CDR3 runs to 17 residues. J was trimmed by 2 bases and V by 4 bases; bases with no gene match: 14. Written as DNA, the CDR3 is TGTGCCAGCAGTTCGCTAGCGGAAGGATCGCCGCCCTACGAGCAGTACTTC. Residues: CASSSLAEGSPPYEQYF.